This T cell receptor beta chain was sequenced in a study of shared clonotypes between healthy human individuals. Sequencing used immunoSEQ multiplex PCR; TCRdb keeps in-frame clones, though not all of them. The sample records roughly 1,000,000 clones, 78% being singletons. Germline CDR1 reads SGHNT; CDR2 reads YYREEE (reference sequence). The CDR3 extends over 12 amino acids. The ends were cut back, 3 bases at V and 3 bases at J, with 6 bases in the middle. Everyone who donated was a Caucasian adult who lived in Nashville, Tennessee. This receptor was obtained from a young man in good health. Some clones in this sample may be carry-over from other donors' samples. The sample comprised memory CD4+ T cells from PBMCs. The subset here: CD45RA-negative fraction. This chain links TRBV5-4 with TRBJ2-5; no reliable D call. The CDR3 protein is CASSYDEETQYF. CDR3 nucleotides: TGTGCCAGCAGCTACGACGAAGAGACCCAGTACTTC.